The present T cell receptor beta chain was sequenced within a study of blood T cell repertoires in COVID-19. Study background: The United States, Italy and Spain provided the acute and convalescent COVID-19 samples.

In the authors' workflow: Estimated nucleated cell counts came from reference gene primer amplification. The method was immunoSEQ multiplex PCR; TCRdb's version includes in-frame clones alone and lacks a portion of them. Clone size and V and J calls were adopted from that table, with D and trimming inferred from the DNA. The sample shows roughly 200,000 clones, 86% of them seen only once. The CDR3 is 15 amino acids. Germline V lookup: CDR1 LGHDT, CDR2 YNNKEL (reference sequence). Trimming removed 4 bases at V and 7 bases at J, with 16 bases between. The chain carries TRBV3-1 (or the pseudogene TRBV3-2) and TRBJ2-2; weak D call: TRBD1 (5 bases). The receptor comes from a woman aged 45-65 years with COVID-19, enrolled during active disease. Sequencing input: peripheral blood. CDR3 region: CASSPNPDSHGELFF. The CDR3 bases are TGTGCCAGCAGCCCTAACCCCGACAGCCACGGGGAGCTGTTTTTT.